This TCR beta chain was sequenced for a study of identical twins. TCRdb ran MiXCR on the 5' RACE reads and lists one entry per CDR3 protein. The table records approximately 600,000 distinct CDR3 sequences, under 8.5% of them present only once. Study-wide results and limits: The study found weaker excess twin sharing in beta out-of-frame sequences. For out-of-frame alpha sequences shared by twins, low generation probability was in excess. Within cord blood, abundant beta clonotypes carried fewer insertions, but memory repertoires showed no such trend.

Worth noting for this clonotype: Its specificity is not known.

Separately, the same data were catalogued under a study of yellow fever vaccine responses in identical twins.

The clonotype comes from a woman aged 18-29 years in good health. Sequencing used PBMCs.

The CDR3 loop is CASSLSGGMGVTDTQYF. DNA for the CDR3: TGTGCCAGCAGCTTGTCGGGCGGGATGGGTGTCACAGATACGCAGTATTTT. The gene calls are TRBV11-3 and TRBJ2-3; D possibly corresponds to TRBD2 (6 bases). Trimming took 3 bases from V and 2 from J, leaving 18 bases between them. Germline assignment: CDR1 SGHNT and CDR2 YENEEA. This CDR3 comprises 17 residues.